This T cell receptor beta chain was sequenced for a study of spatial heterogeneity in lung cancer. This clonotype was recorded many times. On each TCR cDNA molecule, a unique molecular identifier was present. TCRdb recomputed calls from the 5' RACE reads with MiXCR, one row per CDR3 protein. This table has around 40,000 distinct CDR3 sequences, less than 6% appearing once. Time point noted: sample taken at primary tumor resection. Sequencing of whole RNA from tumor, nontumor lung or frozen PBMC involved no sorting. In germline, CDR1 is LGHDT, CDR2 YNNKEL (reference sequence). This CDR3 has 14 residues. With 0 bases removed from V and 4 bases from J, the gap between germline ends came to 7 bases.

This chain uses TRBV3-1 with TRBJ1-5, with D uncertain. The sequence was collected from a male donor with early-stage non-small cell lung cancer. The sample in question was PBMCs, obtained at surgery. CDR3 region: CASSQDRDNQPQHF. The CDR3, as DNA: TGTGCCAGCAGCCAAGACAGAGATAATCAGCCCCAGCATTTT.